The 28 T cell receptor beta chains presented below share a single source sample, sequenced in a study of Graves' ophthalmopathy and Graves' hyperthyroidism. Transcripts of RNA were the source for amplifying TCR beta CDR3 regions. After a first-round RT-PCR with HTBI primers, a second-round multiplex PCR was run. TCRdb fed the multiplex PCR reads into MiXCR, producing one record per CDR3 protein. The sample has roughly 380,000 distinct CDR3 sequences, 15% to 19% seen once. Sequencing was performed on peripheral blood. These receptors originate from a woman between 18 and 29 years old with stable Graves' hyperthyroidism.

Ten or more counts support this clonotype. CDR3 nucleotide sequence: TGTGCCAGTAGTCCTTGGCAACAGGCGGGCACTGAAGCTTTCTTT. Residues: CASSPWQQAGTEAFF. The rearrangement links TRBV19 to TRBJ1-1; possible D gene TRBD1, 5 bases. The CDR3 extends over 15 amino acids. Germline values: CDR1 LNHDA, CDR2 SQIVND (reference sequence). V was trimmed by 5 bases and J by 4 bases, leaving 17 bases between them.

This clonotype was seen repeatedly, ten times or more. The chain combines TRBV7-8 with TRBJ2-5; no clear D. Germline CDR1 and CDR2: SGHVS and FQNEAQ. The CDR3 consists of 12 residues. V was pared by 0 bases and J by 4 bases, with 3 bases between. CDR3 in DNA: TGTGCCAGCAGCTTAGCCCTAGAGACCCAGTACTTC. Its translation is CASSLALETQYF.

The V and J genes are TRBV7-9 and TRBJ1-2; weak D call: TRBD1 (5 bases). The germline gives CDR1 SEHNR, CDR2 FQNEAQ (reference sequence). V was pared by 4 bases and J by 4 bases, with 13 bases between. This CDR3 has 14 amino acids. CDR3 nucleotide sequence: TGTGCCAGCAGCTCCCAGGGTTACGCCTATGGCTACACCTTC. It codes for CASSSQGYAYGYTF.

The chain is built from TRBV29-1 and TRBJ2-2; TRBD2 might be the D (5 bases). V was cut by 7 bases and J by 7 bases, with 13 bases left in between. Germline values: CDR1 SQVTM, CDR2 ANQGSEA. The CDR3 totals 12 residues. CDR3 amino acids: CSGTSQRGELFF. CDR3 DNA: TGCAGCGGAACTAGTCAACGCGGGGAGCTGTTTTTT.

This clonotype was counted many times. As DNA, the CDR3 is TGCAGTGCTAGAGACGGACTAGCGGCGTTTCAAGAGACCCAGTACTTC. It translates to CSARDGLAAFQETQYF. The chain joins TRBV20-1 to TRBJ2-5; 10 bases match TRBD2. The CDR3 totals 16 residues. Germline V gene lookup returns CDR1 DFQATT and CDR2 SNEGSKA (reference sequence). Unmatched junction bases numbered 6, after V lost 0 bases and J lost 2 bases.

This clonotype was found many times. The chain links TRBV5-1 to TRBJ1-2; 12 positions match TRBD1. Germline loops: CDR1 SGHRS, CDR2 YFSETQ. The J segment lost 6 bases and the V segment lost 4 bases, leaving 4 bases of the junction unmatched. The CDR3 is 14 residues long. The chain's CDR3 is CASSPGQGADGYTF. CDR3 nucleotides: TGCGCCAGCAGCCCGGGACAGGGGGCGGATGGCTACACCTTC.

This clonotype was counted at least ten times. The chain couples TRBV12-3 or TRBV12-4 to TRBJ1-5; D gene uncertain. This CDR3 has 14 amino acids. V was pared by 2 bases and J by 6 bases, with 11 bases between. This CDR3 reads CASSLFGVTQPQHF. The CDR3 DNA follows: TGTGCCAGCAGTTTATTCGGGGTGACTCAGCCCCAGCATTTT.

In its sample, this clonotype was seen many times. The chain combines TRBV12-3 or TRBV12-4 with TRBJ2-5; D remains ambiguous. The CDR3 is made up of 14 amino acids. V dropped 4 bases and J dropped 8 bases, with 17 bases sitting between them. CDR3 DNA sequence: TGTGCCAGCAGTTCCCAACCAAGTGTGGTCACCCAGTACTTC. Amino acid sequence: CASSSQPSVVTQYF.

This clonotype has a count of ten or more. The chain carries TRBV7-2 and TRBJ2-5; 13 nucleotides line up with TRBD2. Trimming removed 5 bases from V and 4 bases from J; junction bases left unmatched: 4. The CDR3 is 15 amino acids. Germline assignment: CDR1 SGHTA and CDR2 FQGNSA. This CDR3 is CASSLTSGGRETQYF. CDR3 nucleotides: TGTGCCAGCAGCCTGACTAGCGGGGGGAGAGAGACCCAGTACTTC.

This clonotype was seen repeatedly, ten times or more. The chain combines TRBV3-1 with TRBJ1-1; D possibly corresponds to TRBD1 (5 bases). CDR3 size: 13 residues. The germline gives CDR1 LGHDT, CDR2 YNNKEL (reference sequence). Trimming removed 2 bases from V and 6 bases from J, with 10 bases in between. CDR3 DNA sequence: TGTGCCAGCAGCCAACCCCAGGGATCTGAAGCTTTCTTT. The encoded protein is CASSQPQGSEAFF.

This clonotype was found many times. The chain has TRBV5-1 and TRBJ2-7; D remains unclear. The V end was cut by 0 bases, the J end by 6 bases, with 10 bases between. Germline loops: CDR1 SGHRS, CDR2 YFSETQ. The CDR3 runs 13 residues. CDR3 bases: TGCGCCAGCAGCTTGGTAACGGACGGCGAGCAGTACTTC. This gives the protein CASSLVTDGEQYF.

The chain carries TRBV7-3 and TRBJ2-2; 8 nucleotides line up with TRBD1. V shed 2 bases and J 6 bases; nucleotides not matched to a gene: 8. The germline V gene has CDR1 SGHTA and CDR2 FQGTGA. CDR3 length: 16 amino acids. CDR3 in DNA: TGTGCCAGCAGCTTAGTGGCGACAGGGGTGTCCGGGGAGCTGTTTTTT. Translation gives CASSLVATGVSGELFF. Full variable domain (rest looked up from reference TRBV7-3 and TRBJ2-2): GAGVSQTPSNKVTEKGKYVELRCDPISGHTALYWYRQSLGQGPEFLIYFQGTGAADDSGLPNDRFFAVRPEGSVSTLKIQRTERGDSAVYLCASSLVATGVSGELFFGEGSRLTVL.

This clonotype came up many times. This sequence joins TRBV5-5 and TRBJ1-2; maybe TRBD1 (6 bases). Germline CDR1 is SGHKS and CDR2 is YYEKEE (reference sequence). The CDR3 runs 16 residues. The V gene lost 4 bases and the J gene lost 5 bases, with 21 bases spanning the gap. The CDR3 loop is CASSTRGAGTLYGYTF. Here the CDR3 DNA reads TGTGCCAGCAGCACGCGGGGGGCAGGGACTTTATATGGCTACACCTTC.

This clonotype was seen many times. This chain joins TRBV25-1 and TRBJ2-5; 9 bases align to TRBD1. The CDR3 extends over 16 amino acids. In germline, CDR1 is MGHDK, CDR2 SYGVNS. V dropped 5 bases and J dropped 2; count of bases not matched to a gene: 9. The chain's CDR3 is CASSLWTGETQETQYF. CDR3 nucleotide sequence: TGTGCCAGCAGTCTGTGGACAGGGGAAACACAAGAGACCCAGTACTTC.

This clonotype was picked up many times. The chain links TRBV24-1 to TRBJ2-2, with TRBD2 identical over 9 bases. Germline V gene data show CDR1 as KGHDR and CDR2 as SFDVKD. This CDR3 has 19 residues. V lost 1 base and J lost 0; bases outside the gene matches: 8. The CDR3 here is CATSDFGLAGRTNTGELFF. CDR3 sequence (DNA): TGTGCCACCAGTGATTTTGGGCTAGCGGGGCGTACGAACACCGGGGAGCTGTTTTTT.

Details on this clonotype: A much more abundant neighbour one base away suggests this may be a read error. The rearrangement joins TRBV12-3 or TRBV12-4 to TRBJ2-7; 9 nucleotides agree with TRBD1. This CDR3 has 13 residues. CDR3 amino acids: CVSNPDRGGEQYF. The CDR3 coding sequence is TGTGTCAGCAATCCGGACAGGGGTGGTGAGCAGTACTTC.

The chain is built from TRBV6-1 and TRBJ2-7; tentatively, D is TRBD2 (5 bases). Trimming took 0 bases from V and 3 from J, leaving 15 bases between them. The CDR3 spans 16 residues. Germline CDR1 reads MNHNS; CDR2 reads SASEGT. The CDR3 loop reads CASSEAGAAAFYEQYF. CDR3 DNA: TGTGCCAGCAGTGAAGCTGGAGCGGCAGCCTTCTACGAGCAGTACTTC.

This clonotype was seen a few times. At one end, the junction sequence differs from germline, possibly due to a read error. The chain employs TRBV7-6 and TRBJ1-6; 9 bases map to TRBD1. This CDR3 comprises 14 residues. The V gene's germline CDR1 is SGHVS and CDR2 FNYEAQ. The CDR3, as DNA: TGTGCCAGCAGCCCGGACAGGGGAACCTCACACCTCCACTTT. Translated, it gives CASSPDRGTSHLHF.

About this clonotype itself: One end of the junction fails to match germline, which may point to a read error. The gene calls are TRBV11-2 and TRBJ2-5; 14 bases line up with TRBD2. Germline V gene lookup returns CDR1 SGHAT and CDR2 FQNNGV. This CDR3 is 18 amino acids long. In DNA form, the CDR3 reads TGTGCCAGCAGCTTAGTATGGGGACTAGCGGGGGACCAAGAGACCAAGTACTTC. It yields the protein CASSLVWGLAGDQETKYF.

This clonotype was seen many times. The V and J genes are TRBV6-1 and TRBJ1-5; no clear D. CDR1 is MNHNS and CDR2 is SASEGT in the germline V gene. The CDR3 extends over 14 amino acids. Trimming shortened V by 10 bases and J by 1 base, and 14 bases separated the two germline ends. CDR3 DNA sequence: TGTGCCATCGTCGGTGGCAGCAGCAATCAGCCCCAGCATTTT. It encodes CAIVGGSSNQPQHF.

In regard to this clonotype: This may come from a read error, since a much larger clone is one base off. The V gene is TRBV12-3 or TRBV12-4, the J gene TRBJ1-3, with D uncertain. The CDR3 runs 14 residues. In DNA form, the CDR3 reads TGTGCCAGCAGTCCGCAGAGAACTGGAAACACCCTATATTTT. Protein product: CASSPQRTGNTLYF.

In its sample, this clonotype was seen many times. CDR3 sequence (DNA): TGTGCCAGCAGCCCCGCGGGCAGGGGGCTCTCGGGGGAGCAGTACTTC. As protein: CASSPAGRGLSGEQYF. This rearrangement joins TRBV2 to TRBJ2-7; TRBD1 agrees at 8 bases. The trim removed 6 bases at V and 7 bases at J, leaving 17 bases unmatched. The germline gives CDR1 SNHLY, CDR2 FYNNEI. CDR3 length equals 16 residues.

This clonotype was counted ten times or more. The V call is TRBV20-1, the J call TRBJ1-5, with 9 bases identical to TRBD1. The CDR3 covers 14 residues. The junction had 6 bases not matched to a gene; V was cut back by 0 bases and J by 9 bases. Germline V CDR1 and CDR2: DFQATT, SNEGSKA (reference sequence). CDR3 sequence reads: CSARETGGRRPQHF. CDR3 sequence (DNA): TGCAGTGCTAGAGAGACAGGGGGACGGCGGCCCCAGCATTTT.

The rearrangement joins TRBV20-1 to TRBJ2-7, with TRBD2 matching over 13 bases. Germline CDR1 and CDR2: DFQATT and SNEGSKA (reference sequence). V dropped 6 bases and J dropped 0; count of bases not matched to a gene: 5. This CDR3 spans 15 amino acids. DNA of the CDR3: TGCAGTGCCTCGGGACTAGCGGGGCCCTCCTACGAGCAGTACTTC. Amino acid sequence: CSASGLAGPSYEQYF.

This clonotype has at least ten counts. The chain joins TRBV6-2 or TRBV6-3 to TRBJ2-2; D is unresolved. The CDR3 runs to 12 residues. Trimming took 4 bases from V and 7 from J, leaving 7 bases between them. CDR1 is MNHEY, CDR2 SVGEGT, per germline. The CDR3, as DNA: TGTGCCAGCAGTTCCCTCGGCGGGGAGCTGTTTTTT. Its translation: CASSSLGGELFF.

The chain carries TRBV7-2 and TRBJ2-2, with D unresolved. Germline V gene lookup returns CDR1 SGHTA and CDR2 FQGNSA. This CDR3 is built from 14 residues. Trimming stripped 2 bases from V and 5 bases from J, with 9 bases between. The CDR3 sequence: CASSLKLRTGELFF. CDR3 DNA: TGTGCCAGCAGCTTAAAACTGCGAACCGGGGAGCTGTTTTTT.

In this sample, this clonotype turned up many times. V and J are TRBV6-1 and TRBJ2-7; TRBD2 aligns across 7 bases. The V gene's germline CDR1 is MNHNS and CDR2 SASEGT. The CDR3 length is 18 residues. J was trimmed by 0 bases and V by 4 bases; bases with no gene match: 15. CDR3 nucleotides: TGTGCCAGCAGTGTCCAACGATGGGAGGGTTTTAGCTCCTACGAGCAGTACTTC. It encodes CASSVQRWEGFSSYEQYF.

At least ten counts were recorded for this clonotype. V usage is TRBV12-3 or TRBV12-4 and J usage is TRBJ1-1; 9 nucleotides line up with TRBD1. V trimming: 6 bases; J trimming: 5 bases; junction bases outside the gene matches: 13. The CDR3 runs 16 residues. The CDR3 DNA reads as TGTGCCAGCAGCCGGGACAGGGTTATCGGTCCTACTGAAGCTTTCTTT. It encodes CASSRDRVIGPTEAFF.